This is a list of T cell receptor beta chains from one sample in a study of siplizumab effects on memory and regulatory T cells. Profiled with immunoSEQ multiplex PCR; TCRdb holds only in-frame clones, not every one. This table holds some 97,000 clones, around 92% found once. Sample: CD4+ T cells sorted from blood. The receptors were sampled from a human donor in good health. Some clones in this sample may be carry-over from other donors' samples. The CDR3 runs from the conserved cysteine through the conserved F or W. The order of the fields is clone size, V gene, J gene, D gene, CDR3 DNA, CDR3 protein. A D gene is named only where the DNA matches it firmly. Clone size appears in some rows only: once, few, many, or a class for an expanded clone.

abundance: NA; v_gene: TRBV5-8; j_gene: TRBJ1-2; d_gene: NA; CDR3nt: TGTGCCAGCAGCTTTTTGACCGGCTACACCTTC; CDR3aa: CASSFLTGYTF
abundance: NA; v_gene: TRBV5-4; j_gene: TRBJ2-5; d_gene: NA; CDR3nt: TGTGCCAGCAGCAGGGATGGGGTCCGCCAAGAGACCCAGTACTTC; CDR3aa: CASSRDGVRQETQYF
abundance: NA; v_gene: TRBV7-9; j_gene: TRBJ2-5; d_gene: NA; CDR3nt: TGTGCCAGCAGCCCAACCCCTTCAGTGGCCCAGTACTTC; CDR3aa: CASSPTPSVAQYF
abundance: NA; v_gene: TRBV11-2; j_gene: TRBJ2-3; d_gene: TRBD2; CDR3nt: TGTGCCAGCAGCTTGAGACTAGCGGGAGTTACAGATACGCAGTATTTT; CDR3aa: CASSLRLAGVTDTQYF
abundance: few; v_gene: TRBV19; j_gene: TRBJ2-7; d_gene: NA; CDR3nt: TGTGCCAGTAGTATTGGGACACACTCCTACGAGCAGTACTTC; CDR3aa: CASSIGTHSYEQYF
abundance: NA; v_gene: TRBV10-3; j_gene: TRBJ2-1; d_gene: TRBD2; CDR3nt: TGTGCCATCAGACCCCAGGGGACTAGCGGAAGCTCCTACAATGAGCAGTTCTTC; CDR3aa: CAIRPQGTSGSSYNEQFF
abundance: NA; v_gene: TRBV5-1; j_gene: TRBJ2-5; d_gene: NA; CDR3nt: TGCGCCAGCAGAGCACAAGAGACCCAGTACTTC; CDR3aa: CASRAQETQYF
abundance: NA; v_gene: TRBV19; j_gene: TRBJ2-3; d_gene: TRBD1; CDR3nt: TGTGCCAGTAGTATGTTCCAGGGGGCGATGAGCACAGATACGCAGTATTTT; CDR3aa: CASSMFQGAMSTDTQYF
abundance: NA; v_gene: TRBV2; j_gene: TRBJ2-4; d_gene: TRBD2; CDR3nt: TGTGCCGCCGGACTAGCGGGGGCCAAAAACATTCAGTACTTC; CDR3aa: CAAGLAGAKNIQYF
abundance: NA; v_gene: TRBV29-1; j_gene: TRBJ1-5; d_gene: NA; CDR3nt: TGCAGCGTTTACTCCTCCTTGGGAGCGAACTTAAGGGGTCAGCCCCAGCATTTT; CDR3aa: CSVYSSLGANLRGQPQHF
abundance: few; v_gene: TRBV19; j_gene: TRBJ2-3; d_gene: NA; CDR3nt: TGTGCCAGTAATGAGGGCACAGATACGCAGTATTTT; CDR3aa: CASNEGTDTQYF
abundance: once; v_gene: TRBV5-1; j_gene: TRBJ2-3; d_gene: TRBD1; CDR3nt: TGCGCCAGCAGCTTGTTGGGACAGATCACAGATACGCAGTATTTT; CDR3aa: CASSLLGQITDTQYF
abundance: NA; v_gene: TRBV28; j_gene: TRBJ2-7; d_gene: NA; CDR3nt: TGTGCCAGCAAATTTCACAGTAGTTACGAGCAGTACTTC; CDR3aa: CASKFHSSYEQYF
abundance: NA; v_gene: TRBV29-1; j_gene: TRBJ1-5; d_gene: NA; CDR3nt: TGCAGCGTTGGGGAGACAAGGGAGCAGCCCCAGCATTTT; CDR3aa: CSVGETREQPQHF
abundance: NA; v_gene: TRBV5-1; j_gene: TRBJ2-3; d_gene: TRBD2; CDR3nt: TGCGCCAGCAGCCACGGGAGGGCCGAGGATACGCAGTATTTT; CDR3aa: CASSHGRAEDTQYF
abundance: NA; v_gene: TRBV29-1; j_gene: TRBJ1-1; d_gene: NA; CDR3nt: TGCAGCGTTACGCAAACGAACACTGAAGCTTTCTTT; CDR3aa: CSVTQTNTEAFF
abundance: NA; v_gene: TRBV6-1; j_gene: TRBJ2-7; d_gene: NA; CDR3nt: TGTGCCAGCAGTGACCAGTATTTTGTCCAGATAGGGGCCGCCTACGAGCAGTACTTC; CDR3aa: CASSDQYFVQIGAAYEQYF
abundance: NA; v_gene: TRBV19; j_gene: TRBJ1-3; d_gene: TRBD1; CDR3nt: TGTGCCAGTAGTAACAGGGGGAGCTCTGGAAACACCATATATTTT; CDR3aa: CASSNRGSSGNTIYF
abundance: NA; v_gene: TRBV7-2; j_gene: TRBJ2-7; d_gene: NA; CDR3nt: TGTGCCAGCAGCGAGTCCGGAGGGAAAACCTACGAGCAGTACTTC; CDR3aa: CASSESGGKTYEQYF
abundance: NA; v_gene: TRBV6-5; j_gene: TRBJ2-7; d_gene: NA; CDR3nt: TGTGCCAGCAAACGGGACCTGGCCTACGAGCAGTACTTC; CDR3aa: CASKRDLAYEQYF
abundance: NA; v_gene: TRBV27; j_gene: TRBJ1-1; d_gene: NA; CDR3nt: TGTGCCAGCATCTGGCAGGGCGGGGTGAACACTGAAGCTTTCTTT; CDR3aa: CASIWQGGVNTEAFF
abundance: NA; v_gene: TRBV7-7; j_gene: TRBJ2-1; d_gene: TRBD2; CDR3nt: TGTGCTAGCAGCCCTGGGACTAGCGGCAATGAGCAGTTCTTC; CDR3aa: CASSPGTSGNEQFF
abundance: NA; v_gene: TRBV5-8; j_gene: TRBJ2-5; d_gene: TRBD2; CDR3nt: TGTGCCAGCAGCTTTGAGCGGGGCGGGGAGACCCAGTACTTC; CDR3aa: CASSFERGGETQYF
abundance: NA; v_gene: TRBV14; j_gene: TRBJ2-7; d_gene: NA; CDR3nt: TGTGCCAGCAGCCGCCTCTTCGAGCAGTACTTC; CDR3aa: CASSRLFEQYF
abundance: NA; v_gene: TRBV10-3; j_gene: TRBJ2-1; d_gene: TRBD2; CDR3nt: TGTGCCATCAGTGAGGGGGGACTAGCGGGATTGGGTGAGCAGTTCTTC; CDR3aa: CAISEGGLAGLGEQFF
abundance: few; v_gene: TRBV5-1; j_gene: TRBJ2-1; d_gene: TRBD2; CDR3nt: TGCGCCAGCAGCGGTAGCGGGGTGGGGAATGAGCAGTTCTTC; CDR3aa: CASSGSGVGNEQFF
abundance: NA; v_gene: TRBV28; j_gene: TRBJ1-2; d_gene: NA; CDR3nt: TGTGCCAGCAGTTTACGGGGGGCCGGCTATGGCTACACCTTC; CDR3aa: CASSLRGAGYGYTF
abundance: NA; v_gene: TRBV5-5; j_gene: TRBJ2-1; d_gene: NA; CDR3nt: TGTGCCAGCAGCTTGGCCGGCGGGACCTCCTACAATGAGCAGTTCTTC; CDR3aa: CASSLAGGTSYNEQFF
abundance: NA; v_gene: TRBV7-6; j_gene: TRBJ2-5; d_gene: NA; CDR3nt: TGTGCCAGCAGCTCCCAAGAGACCCAGTACTTC; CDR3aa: CASSSQETQYF
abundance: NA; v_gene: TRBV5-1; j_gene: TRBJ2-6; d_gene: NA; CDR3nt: TGCGCCAGCAGCTTGGTCGTATCGCAGGTCCTCTCTGGGGCCAACGTCCTGACTTTC; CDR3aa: CASSLVVSQVLSGANVLTF
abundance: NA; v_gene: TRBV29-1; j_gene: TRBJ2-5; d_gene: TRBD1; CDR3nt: TGCAGCGCCCAAACCCGACAGGGGACTCTAACGGAGACCCAGTACTTC; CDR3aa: CSAQTRQGTLTETQYF
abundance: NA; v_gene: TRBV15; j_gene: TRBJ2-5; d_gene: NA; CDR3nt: TGTGCCACCAGCAGAGATCAGGGGCGAGAGACCCAGTACTTC; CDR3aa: CATSRDQGRETQYF
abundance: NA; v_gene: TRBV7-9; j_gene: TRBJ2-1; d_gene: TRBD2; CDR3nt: TGTGCCAGCAGCAGGGGACTAGCGGAACACAATGAGCAGTTCTTC; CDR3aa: CASSRGLAEHNEQFF
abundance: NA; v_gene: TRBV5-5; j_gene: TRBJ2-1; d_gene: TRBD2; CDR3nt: TGTGCCAGCAGCCGGGAGGGGCTAGCGGGAGTAGATGAGCAGTTCTTC; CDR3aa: CASSREGLAGVDEQFF
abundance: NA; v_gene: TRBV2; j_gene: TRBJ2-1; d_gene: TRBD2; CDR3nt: TGTGCCAGCAGAGCCGGGACTAGCGGGTCTATGGATGAGCAGTTCTTC; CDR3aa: CASRAGTSGSMDEQFF
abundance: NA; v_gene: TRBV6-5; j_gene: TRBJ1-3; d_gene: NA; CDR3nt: TGTGCCAGCAGTTCAGGGCGGGGAGGAAACACCATATATTTT; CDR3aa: CASSSGRGGNTIYF
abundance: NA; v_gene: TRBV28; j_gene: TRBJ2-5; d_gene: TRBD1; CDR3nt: TGTGCCAGCAGACGCGACAGGGCGGTAGAGACCCAGTACTTC; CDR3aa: CASRRDRAVETQYF
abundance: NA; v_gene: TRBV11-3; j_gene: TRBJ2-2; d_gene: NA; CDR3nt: TGTGCCAGCAGCTTAGATCCGAGCACCGGGGAGCTGTTTTTT; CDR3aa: CASSLDPSTGELFF
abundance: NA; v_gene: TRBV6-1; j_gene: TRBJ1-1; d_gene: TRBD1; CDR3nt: TGTGCCAGCAGTGTTACGACAGGGGGCTACACTGAAGCTTTCTTT; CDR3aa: CASSVTTGGYTEAFF
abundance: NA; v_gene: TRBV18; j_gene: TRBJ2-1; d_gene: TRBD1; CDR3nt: TGTGCCAGCTCACCAATACAGGGGAACCCCTACAATGAGCAGTTCTTC; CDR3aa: CASSPIQGNPYNEQFF
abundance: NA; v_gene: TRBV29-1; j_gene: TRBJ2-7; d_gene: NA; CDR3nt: TGCAGCGTTGAAGATCGGCGGGGCCGGGCCTACGAGCAGTACTTC; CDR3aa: CSVEDRRGRAYEQYF
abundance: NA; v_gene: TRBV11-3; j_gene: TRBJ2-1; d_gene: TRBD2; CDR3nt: TGTGCCAGCAGCTTAGAAGGACTAGCGGGAGGGCCTTTTGAGCAGTTCTTC; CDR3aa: CASSLEGLAGGPFEQFF
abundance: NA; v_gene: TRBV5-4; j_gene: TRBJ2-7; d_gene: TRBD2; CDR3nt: TGTGCCAGCAGCTACGGGACTAGCGGGAGGGCTTACGAGCAGTACTTC; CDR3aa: CASSYGTSGRAYEQYF